The 28 T cell receptor beta chains given below trace back to one sample, sequenced in a study of Ad26.COV2.S vaccination and SARS-CoV-2 variants. Data came from immunoSEQ multiplex PCR; TCRdb stores just in-frame clones and leaves some out. The sample contains more than 250,000 clones, more than 70% of which appear only once. The treatment denotes: approximately 18 received Ad26.COV2.S at low or high dose, single or two shots; 5 received placebo; per-sample allocation not given. Material that was analyzed had been drawn on day 63 after the first vaccine or placebo injection. Sequences were derived from peripheral blood, sampled in a trial of Ad26.COV2.S vaccine versus placebo. The receptors were gathered from a person between 18 and 60 years old who received the Ad26.COV2.S COVID-19 vaccine or a placebo.

The rearrangement links TRBV30 to TRBJ1-6, with D unclear. The CDR3 has 11 residues. Per the germline V gene, CDR1 is GTSNPN and CDR2 is SVGIG (reference sequence). Trimming removed 0 bases from V and 9 bases from J, with 3 bases in between. The CDR3 region is CAWSVGSPLHF. The DNA of the CDR3 is TGTGCCTGGAGTGTAGGTTCACCCCTCCACTTT.

This clone was observed a handful of times. The genes are TRBV30 and TRBJ1-3; D is possibly TRBD1 (6 bases). CDR1 is GTSNPN, CDR2 SVGIG, per germline (reference sequence). V dropped 2 bases and J dropped 4 bases, with 12 bases sitting between them. This CDR3 has 14 residues. The CDR3 nucleotides are TGTGCCTGGAGTTTGAACAGGGCCGGAAACACCATATATTTT. Its protein product is CAWSLNRAGNTIYF.

The chain has TRBV6-2 or TRBV6-3 and TRBJ2-7; 10 positions match TRBD2. Germline V gene sequence: CDR1 MNHEY, CDR2 SVGEGT. The CDR3 covers 15 residues. Germline trimming cut 0 bases from V and 6 bases from J; bases unmatched to any gene: 5. The CDR3: CASSYSPSGSSEQYF. The CDR3 coding sequence is TGTGCCAGCAGTTACTCGCCTAGCGGGAGCAGCGAGCAGTACTTC.

The CDR3 protein is CASSIQGGNSNQPQHF. The CDR3 DNA reads TGTGCCAGTAGTATACAAGGGGGCAATAGCAATCAGCCCCAGCATTTT. The chain recombines TRBV19 with TRBJ1-5; 7 bases are shared with TRBD1. The germline V gene has CDR1 LNHDA and CDR2 SQIVND (reference sequence). This CDR3 comprises 16 residues. The V gene end was trimmed by 2 bases and the J gene end by 0 bases; junction bases not matched to a gene: 4.

The chain recombines TRBV5-1 with TRBJ2-2, with a possible D match to TRBD1 (5 bases). Germline CDR1 and CDR2: SGHRS and YFSETQ. The ends were cut back, 5 bases at V and 3 bases at J, with 14 bases in the middle. CDR3 size: 15 residues. The CDR3 coding sequence is TGCGCCAGCAGTCGGGTACAGGAATACACCGGGGAGCTGTTTTTT. As protein: CASSRVQEYTGELFF. Using reference TRBV5-1 and TRBJ2-2 for the parts outside the CDR3, the full variable domain is KAGVTQTPRYLIKTRGQQVTLSCSPISGHRSVSWYQQTPGQGLQFLFEYFSETQRNKGNFPGRFSGRQFSNSRSEMNVSTLELGDSALYLCASSRVQEYTGELFFGEGSRLTVL.

This chain uses TRBV6-5 with TRBJ1-6; D not certain. Germline CDR1 is MNHEY and CDR2 is SVGAGI. The CDR3 extends over 15 amino acids. Trimming shortened V by 2 bases and J by 5 bases, and 10 bases separated the two germline ends. CDR3 in amino acids: CASSYRTLHNSPLHF. The CDR3 bases are TGTGCCAGCAGTTACAGGACCCTCCATAATTCACCCCTCCACTTT.

This clone has more than one count but fewer than ten. The chain links TRBV9 to TRBJ1-1; D not resolved. This CDR3 has 14 amino acids. Germline V gene data show CDR1 as SGDLS and CDR2 as YYNGEE. Trimming took 3 bases from V and 0 from J, leaving 9 bases between them. The CDR3 bases are TGTGCCAGCAGCGCGACAACAGTGAACACTGAAGCTTTCTTT. Translated, it gives CASSATTVNTEAFF.

The gene calls are TRBV5-1 and TRBJ1-3; 7 bases align to TRBD1. Germline V lookup: CDR1 SGHRS, CDR2 YFSETQ. The CDR3 is 15 residues long. The ends lost 4 bases at V and 0 bases at J; junction bases unmatched: 4. The CDR3 sequence is CASSETGSSGNTIYF. CDR3 nucleotide sequence: TGCGCCAGCAGCGAGACAGGGAGCTCTGGAAACACCATATATTTT.

The chain has TRBV13 and TRBJ2-3, with D possibly being TRBD2 (6 bases). V lost 5 bases and J lost 4, with 19 bases in between. In germline, CDR1 is PRHDT, CDR2 FYEKMQ (reference sequence). The CDR3 length is 16 residues. The CDR3 here is CASSMGTSLEADTQYF. The DNA for the CDR3 is TGTGCCAGCAGCATGGGGACTTCCCTCGAGGCAGATACGCAGTATTTT.

This clone was seen a single time. This chain joins TRBV18 and TRBJ2-7; 12 nucleotides align to TRBD2. Germline CDR1 KGHSH, CDR2 LQKENI. There are 15 residues in the CDR3. J gave up 5 bases and V 5 bases, and 7 bases lay outside the gene matches. The CDR3 region is CASSATSGSFHEQYF. Written as DNA, the CDR3 is TGTGCCAGCTCAGCGACTAGCGGGAGTTTTCACGAGCAGTACTTC.

This rearrangement joins TRBV5-8 to TRBJ2-1; D tentatively fits TRBD1 or TRBD2 (6 bases each). Germline-derived CDR1 and CDR2 are SGHTS and YDEGEE. This CDR3 is built from 15 residues. Trimming took off 1 base at V and 7 bases at J, with 15 bases between the two ends. This CDR3 reads CASSLYGGAGNEQFF. The DNA for the CDR3 is TGTGCCAGCAGCTTGTACGGGGGCGCGGGGAATGAGCAGTTCTTC.

The chain employs TRBV4-1 and TRBJ1-6, with D possibly being TRBD1 (6 bases). The germline gives CDR1 MGHRA, CDR2 YSYEKL. CDR3 length equals 14 residues. Trimming left V 1 base short and J 7 bases short, with 8 bases between. The CDR3 DNA reads TGCGCCAGCAGCCAAGGTAGGGGGAATTCACCCCTCCACTTT. This sequence encodes CASSQGRGNSPLHF.

V usage is TRBV19 and J usage is TRBJ1-1; TRBD1 is a possible D gene (5 bases). The germline gives CDR1 LNHDA, CDR2 SQIVND (reference sequence). This CDR3 is built from 15 residues. V was cut by 7 bases and J by 0 bases, with 15 bases left in between. The DNA of the CDR3 is TGTGCCAGTACTGTGGCCAGGGTGATGAACACTGAAGCTTTCTTT. Its translation is CASTVARVMNTEAFF.

Only one count was recorded for this clone. The rearrangement joins TRBV4-2 to TRBJ1-2, with 7 bases matching TRBD1. J lost 2 bases, V lost 4 bases, and 7 bases had no gene match. Germline CDR1 is LGHNA and CDR2 is YNFKEQ. The CDR3 runs to 15 residues. CDR3 nucleotide sequence: TGTGCCAGCAGCCCCTCGGGACAGAACAACTATGGCTACACCTTC. Encoded protein: CASSPSGQNNYGYTF.

CDR3 coding DNA: TGTGCCAGCAGTGAGACGAGCTACGAGCAGTACTTC. Protein sequence: CASSETSYEQYF. The rearrangement joins TRBV2 to TRBJ2-7; the D is unclear. The CDR3 length is 12 residues. V lost 3 bases to trimming and J lost 3 bases, with 6 bases between them. In germline, CDR1 is SNHLY, CDR2 FYNNEI.

In the case of this clone: The same CDR3 is also encoded by other DNA sequences in this sample. V and J are TRBV27 and TRBJ2-2; D remains unclear. Germline CDR1 MNHEY, CDR2 SMNVEV (reference sequence). Trimming stripped 3 bases from V and 3 bases from J, with 5 bases between. The CDR3 runs to 13 residues. CDR3 sequence: CASSFSYTGELFF. The DNA for the CDR3 is TGTGCCAGCAGTTTTTCATACACCGGGGAGCTGTTTTTT.

The V and J genes are TRBV9 and TRBJ2-3, with 12 bases fitting TRBD2. Germline CDR1 and CDR2: SGDLS and YYNGEE. This CDR3 is built from 16 residues. The junction had 5 bases not matched to a gene; V was cut back by 0 bases and J by 6 bases. CDR3 sequence reads: CASSVGASGRGDTQYF. The CDR3 DNA reads as TGTGCCAGCAGCGTAGGGGCTAGCGGGAGGGGGGATACGCAGTATTTT.

This clone was counted a single time. The rearrangement uses TRBV29-1 and TRBJ2-7, with 8 bases lining up with TRBD2. V shed 7 bases and J 0 bases; nucleotides not matched to a gene: 2. The CDR3 runs to 12 residues. The germline gives CDR1 SQVTM, CDR2 ANQGSEA. The CDR3 region is CSALADSYEQYF. CDR3 bases: TGCAGCGCACTAGCGGACTCCTACGAGCAGTACTTC.

About this clone itself: Given a much more abundant clone one base away, this may be a read error. The gene calls are TRBV6-5 and TRBJ1-5; 10 nucleotides match TRBD1. The germline gives CDR1 MNHEY, CDR2 SVGAGI. There are 14 residues in the CDR3. The J segment lost 2 bases and the V segment lost 6 bases, leaving 1 base of the junction unmatched. Here the CDR3 DNA reads TGTGCCAGCAGCGGGACAGGGGGCAATCAGCCCCAGCATTTT. Its translation: CASSGTGGNQPQHF.

The rearrangement uses TRBV7-2 and TRBJ1-2; D uncertain. Germline CDR1 SGHTA, CDR2 FQGNSA. This CDR3 is 15 amino acids long. V was clipped by 6 bases and J by 8 bases, with 22 bases between them. The CDR3 region has the DNA TGTGCCAGCAGTTCAGGCCAGGCGTTTTTTAGGGGCTACACCTTC. Translating gives CASSSGQAFFRGYTF.

Only one count was recorded for this clone. CDR3 residues: CASSGPGTANSPLHF. The CDR3 DNA sequence: TGCGCCAGCAGCGGACCCGGGACAGCAAATTCACCCCTCCACTTT. The rearrangement uses TRBV5-1 and TRBJ1-6; 7 nucleotides align to TRBD1. V was pared by 4 bases and J by 7 bases, with 8 bases of the junction left unmatched. Per germline, CDR1 SGHRS and CDR2 YFSETQ. CDR3 length: 15 amino acids.

The count of this clone is one. The chain couples TRBV30 to TRBJ1-1, with D uncertain. V gave up 0 bases and J gave up 7 bases, with 6 bases separating them. CDR1 GTSNPN and CDR2 SVGIG come from the germline V gene (reference sequence). The CDR3 has 11 amino acids. CDR3 sequence: CAWSVLVEAFF. CDR3 nucleotide sequence: TGTGCCTGGAGTGTACTGGTTGAAGCTTTCTTT.

The CDR3, as DNA: TGTGCCAGCAGCTCGAGGGACAGTTACAACTATGGCTACACCTTC. Its protein product is CASSSRDSYNYGYTF. The chain recombines TRBV9 with TRBJ1-2; 7 bases fit TRBD1. The V and J ends lost 4 bases and 2 bases, in that order; junction bases with no gene match: 8. Germline V gene lookup returns CDR1 SGDLS and CDR2 YYNGEE. There are 15 residues in the CDR3.

The gene calls are TRBV11-2 and TRBJ1-1; D ambiguous. The CDR3 runs 14 residues. V was pared by 5 bases and J by 6 bases, with 16 bases between. Looked up from germline, CDR1 is SGHAT and CDR2 is FQNNGV. The CDR3 protein is CASSRYGSSAEAFF. The CDR3 bases are TGTGCCAGCAGCCGTTATGGGTCTAGCGCTGAAGCTTTCTTT.

The chain is built from TRBV7-2 and TRBJ2-5; perhaps D is TRBD1 or TRBD2 (7 bases each). This CDR3 region has 14 residues. V was trimmed by 5 bases and J by 3 bases, leaving 13 bases between them. CDR1 is SGHTA and CDR2 is FQGNSA in the germline V gene. The CDR3 loop is CASSSGTVKETQYF. CDR3 nucleotides: TGTGCCAGCAGCAGCGGGACAGTAAAAGAGACCCAGTACTTC.

V is TRBV25-1 and J is TRBJ2-5; D gene unclear. CDR1 is MGHDK, CDR2 SYGVNS, per germline. CDR3 length: 13 amino acids. The V end lost 5 bases, the J end lost 3 bases, and 10 bases lay between the germline ends. The CDR3 sequence: CASSQTSKETQYF. CDR3 bases: TGTGCCAGCAGTCAAACAAGCAAAGAGACCCAGTACTTC. Filled out from reference TRBV25-1 and TRBJ2-5, the complete variable domain reads EADIYQTPRYLVIGTGKKITLECSQTMGHDKMYWYQQDPGMELHLIHYSYGVNSTEKGDLSSESTVSRIRTEHFPLTLESARPSHTSQYLCASSQTSKETQYFGPGTRLLVL.

This chain connects TRBV2 to TRBJ2-4; 9 bases match TRBD1. CDR1 and CDR2 (germline): SNHLY, FYNNEI. This CDR3 contains 15 residues. With V trimmed by 11 bases and J by 2 bases, 10 bases remained unmatched. The CDR3 coding sequence is TGTGCCGCCTGCCGGGACAGGGTAACCAAAAACATTCAGTACTTC. This gives the protein CAACRDRVTKNIQYF.

The rearrangement links TRBV5-1 to TRBJ1-1; the match to TRBD1 covers 8 bases. J lost 1 base, V lost 3 bases, and 5 bases had no gene match. CDR1 is SGHRS, CDR2 YFSETQ, per germline. The CDR3 has 15 residues. The CDR3 spells CASSSTGVTNTEAFF. The CDR3 bases are TGCGCCAGCAGCTCGACAGGGGTAACGAACACTGAAGCTTTCTTT.